A single sample is the source of the 15 T cell receptor beta chains below, sequenced in a study of cytomegalovirus exposure and HLA in healthy donors. PCR employed 60 Vbeta and 13 Jbeta primers. Profiled with immunoSEQ multiplex PCR; TCRdb holds only in-frame clones, not every one. This sample yields almost 200,000 clones, of which roughly three quarters are seen a single time; approximately 0.4% belongs to the top ten. The source material was PBMCs. The source is a male donor in good health and CMV-seropositive.

The rearrangement uses TRBV9 and TRBJ2-7; D is perhaps TRBD1 (5 bases). The CDR3 runs 12 residues. Germline CDR1 is SGDLS and CDR2 is YYNGEE. V was cut by 1 base and J by 10 bases, with 12 bases left in between. The CDR3 region has the DNA TGTGCCAGCAGCGTAATGCAGGGCCCACAGTACTTC. This translates into CASSVMQGPQYF.

As concerns this clone: Other DNA variants within this sample encode the same CDR3. The chain combines TRBV5-1 with TRBJ2-1, with 16 bases aligning to TRBD2. The CDR3 runs to 15 residues. Losses at the gene ends were 3 bases for V and 8 bases for J; bases not matched to a gene: 2. Germline CDR1 and CDR2: SGHRS and YFSETQ. The CDR3 coding sequence is TGCGCCAGCAGCTGGGGGACTAGCGGGGGGGATGAGCAGTTCTTC. This encodes CASSWGTSGGDEQFF.

The chain couples TRBV27 to TRBJ1-4, with D perhaps TRBD1 (5 bases). V lost 1 base, J lost 5 bases, and 14 bases lay in between. The germline V gene encodes CDR1 MNHEY and CDR2 SMNVEV (reference sequence). The CDR3 is 16 residues long. DNA of the CDR3: TGTGCCAGCAGTTTATGGGAAGGGGCGTCAAATGAAAAACTGTTTTTT. Residues: CASSLWEGASNEKLFF.

The J gene is TRBJ2-3, the V gene TRBV7-3; 11 bases align to TRBD2. The germline V gene has CDR1 SGHTA and CDR2 FQGTGA. The V and J ends lost 5 bases and 2 bases, in that order; junction bases with no gene match: 6. CDR3 length equals 16 residues. The CDR3 here is CASSHGTSGNTDTQYF. CDR3 coding DNA: TGTGCCAGCAGCCATGGGACTAGCGGAAACACAGATACGCAGTATTTT. The full variable domain, its missing parts supplied by reference TRBV7-3 and TRBJ2-3, is GAGVSQTPSNKVTEKGKYVELRCDPISGHTALYWYRQSLGQGPEFLIYFQGTGAADDSGLPNDRFFAVRPEGSVSTLKIQRTERGDSAVYLCASSHGTSGNTDTQYFGPGTRLTVL.

This chain uses TRBV7-2 with TRBJ2-5, with 8 bases fitting TRBD2. The end of the DNA is better explained by TRBJ2-7, so the J call may be wrong. The CDR3 has 17 amino acids. Germline loops: CDR1 SGHTA, CDR2 FQGNSA. Here the CDR3 reads CASSRGGAGREVYEQYF. The DNA of the CDR3 is TGTGCCAGCAGCCGCGGGGGAGCTGGGCGGGAGGTCTACGAGCAGTACTTC.

This chain joins TRBV2 and TRBJ2-3, with 10 bases identical to TRBD2. The CDR3 covers 15 residues. Germline loops: CDR1 SNHLY, CDR2 FYNNEI. V gave up 4 bases and J gave up 7 bases; unmatched junction bases: 8. The CDR3 region is CASSATAGGGYTQYF. CDR3 nucleotide sequence: TGTGCCAGCAGTGCCACAGCGGGAGGGGGTTATACGCAGTATTTT.

V and J are TRBV6-5 and TRBJ1-5; 11 nucleotides match TRBD1. Germline assignment: CDR1 MNHEY and CDR2 SVGAGI. The CDR3 is 15 residues long. The V segment lost 6 bases and the J segment 3 bases; nucleotides outside the gene matches: 4. CDR3 amino acids: CASRRGQGVNQPQHF. The DNA for the CDR3 is TGTGCCAGCAGAAGGGGACAGGGGGTCAATCAGCCCCAGCATTTT.

V usage is TRBV6-5 and J usage is TRBJ1-2, with D possibly being TRBD1 (5 bases). CDR3 length equals 13 residues. V lost 3 bases and J 7 bases, leaving 12 bases between the germline ends. Germline loops: CDR1 MNHEY, CDR2 SVGAGI. The DNA for the CDR3 is TGTGCCAGCAGTTATCGGATCGGGGGTGGCTACACCTTC. It yields the protein CASSYRIGGGYTF.

This sequence joins TRBV7-9 and TRBJ1-1; the match to TRBD1 covers 7 bases. This CDR3 spans 14 amino acids. Trimming cost V 4 bases and J 5 bases; bases outside gene matches: 7. Looked up from germline, CDR1 is SEHNR and CDR2 is FQNEAQ (reference sequence). This chain's CDR3 is CASSSSGGLTEAFF. The CDR3 region has the DNA TGTGCCAGCAGCTCGTCAGGGGGTTTGACTGAAGCTTTCTTT. Based on the CDR3 plus reference TRBV7-9 and TRBJ1-1, the full variable domain is DTGVSQNPRHKITKRGQNVTFRCDPISEHNRLYWYRQTLGQGPEFLTYFQNEAQLEKSRLLSDRFSAERPKGSFSTLEIQRTEQGDSAMYLCASSSSGGLTEAFFGQGTRLTVV.

This chain joins TRBV5-4 and TRBJ2-3; 7 nucleotides match TRBD2. This CDR3 has 14 amino acids. The germline gives CDR1 SGHNT, CDR2 YYREEE (reference sequence). After removal of 4 bases from V and 3 bases from J, the junction contained 5 bases not matched to a gene. The DNA for the CDR3 is TGTGCCAGCAGCCATGGGGGGGGTACAGATACGCAGTATTTT. Translation gives CASSHGGGTDTQYF.

The gene calls are TRBV28 and TRBJ2-2; 7 bases align to TRBD1. Germline V gives CDR1 MDHEN, CDR2 SYDVKM. The trim removed 10 bases at V and 6 bases at J, leaving 5 bases unmatched. The CDR3 covers 12 residues. The CDR3 here is CATRQGAGELFF. For the CDR3, the DNA is TGTGCCACCCGACAGGGCGCCGGGGAGCTGTTTTTT.

This chain uses TRBV7-8 with TRBJ2-2; 7 bases agree with TRBD1. The germline gives CDR1 SGHVS, CDR2 FQNEAQ. V dropped 3 bases and J dropped 4; count of bases not matched to a gene: 5. The CDR3 runs 15 residues. The CDR3, as DNA: TGTGCCAGCAGCTTGACAGGGAGTACCACCGGGGAGCTGTTTTTT. Translating gives CASSLTGSTTGELFF.

The chain employs TRBV30 and TRBJ2-7; the D gene is possibly TRBD1 (6 bases). This CDR3 contains 13 residues. Germline CDR1 is GTSNPN and CDR2 is SVGIG (reference sequence). Between the trimmed V and J ends, which lost 5 bases and 2 bases, there was a span of 13 bases. The CDR3 reads CAWDSGTTYEQYF. The DNA of the CDR3 is TGTGCCTGGGACTCAGGGACAACCTACGAGCAGTACTTC.

The chain links TRBV7-2 to TRBJ2-7; D perhaps matches TRBD1 (5 bases). CDR3 length: 12 amino acids. Germline V lookup: CDR1 SGHTA, CDR2 FQGNSA. Trimming pared 3 bases from V and 6 bases from J, leaving 9 bases between. The CDR3 region has the DNA TGTGCCAGCAGCTTTCAGGGCCTCGAGCAGTACTTC. Amino acids: CASSFQGLEQYF.

As concerns this clone: Additional DNA sequences in this sample encode the identical CDR3. The CDR3 region has the DNA TGTGCCAGCAGCTCCGGACAGGGAACCGGGGAGCTGTTTTTT. Translated, it gives CASSSGQGTGELFF. The chain links TRBV7-2 to TRBJ2-2; TRBD1 matches 8 bases. CDR1 is SGHTA, CDR2 FQGNSA, per germline. J gave up 5 bases and V 4 bases, and 3 bases lay outside the gene matches. The CDR3 consists of 14 residues.